The 20 T cell receptor beta chains listed next were all sequenced from one sample in a study of vaccination and CD4 T cells after COVID-19. Once obtained from cultured CD4+ T cells, the DNA was sequenced using the Oncomine TCR Beta short-read assay. TCRdb reprocessed the PCR reads with MiXCR, giving one entry per CDR3 protein. The sample holds about 16,000 distinct CDR3 sequences, 30% to 40% seen once. These TCRs' antigens remain unknown. The treatment was: approximately 9-day PBMC culture with coronavirus spike peptide pools or control peptides (ViraFEST assay). This sample comprised CD4+ T cells from blood, cultured in vitro, obtained before SARS-CoV-2 vaccination. The receptors shown here come from a human donor who received a COVID-19 vaccine.

This clonotype came up a few times. V is TRBV7-8 and J is TRBJ1-3; maybe TRBD1 (5 bases). The CDR3 runs 17 residues. Germline V gene data show CDR1 as SGHVS and CDR2 as FQNEAQ. Trimming took off 3 bases at V and 2 bases at J, with 17 bases between the two ends. The CDR3 nucleotides read TGTGCCAGCAGCTTGTATCTAGTTAGGGGAGCTGGAAACACCATATATTTT. Translating gives CASSLYLVRGAGNTIYF.

This clonotype was seen a handful of times. The V gene is TRBV6-2 or TRBV6-3, the J gene TRBJ2-1, with D possibly matching TRBD1 (6 bases). V lost 5 bases and J lost 7, with 9 bases in between. The CDR3 length is 12 residues. The germline V gene encodes CDR1 MNHEY and CDR2 SVGEGT. CDR3 in DNA: TGTGCCAGCAGTGGACAGTATAATGAGCAGTTCTTC. As protein: CASSGQYNEQFF.

This clonotype has only one observation. This sequence joins TRBV11-2 and TRBJ2-2; 7 nucleotides align to TRBD2. The CDR3 spans 16 residues. V shed 1 base, J shed 4 bases, and the junction held 6 bases outside the gene matches. The germline V gene encodes CDR1 SGHAT and CDR2 FQNNGV. CDR3 nucleotides: TGTGCCAGCAGCTTAGTTGGCGGGGAGGGCACCGGGGAGCTGTTTTTT. Its protein product is CASSLVGGEGTGELFF.

The rearrangement uses TRBV7-2 and TRBJ2-5; D might be TRBD2 (6 bases). Germline CDR1 reads SGHTA; CDR2 reads FQGNSA. This CDR3 contains 15 residues. Trimming removed 0 bases at V and 6 bases at J, with 14 bases between. The CDR3 is CASSLAWDSTQTQYF. The DNA of the CDR3 is TGTGCCAGCAGCTTAGCTTGGGACTCCACCCAGACCCAGTACTTC.

V and J are TRBV6-5 and TRBJ1-6; the D gene is possibly TRBD1 (5 bases). Trimming left V 2 bases short and J 8 bases short, with 10 bases between. The CDR3 runs 14 residues. CDR1 and CDR2 (germline): MNHEY, SVGAGI. This chain's CDR3 is CASSYQGRDSPLHF. CDR3 nucleotide sequence: TGTGCCAGCAGTTACCAGGGACGCGATTCACCCCTCCACTTT.

In this sample, this clonotype turned up a few times. V usage is TRBV6-1 and J usage is TRBJ2-5; 7 nucleotides align to TRBD2. This CDR3 spans 14 amino acids. Per the germline V gene, CDR1 is MNHNS and CDR2 is SASEGT. With 4 bases clipped from V and 0 bases from J, the junction kept 2 bases outside the gene matches. The CDR3 sequence: CASSAGTNQETQYF. CDR3 nucleotides: TGTGCCAGCAGTGCCGGGACTAACCAAGAGACCCAGTACTTC.

In this sample, this clonotype turned up a few times. The rearrangement joins TRBV2 to TRBJ2-2; 7 bases line up with TRBD1. This CDR3 is 15 amino acids long. From germline, CDR1 is SNHLY and CDR2 FYNNEI. Trimming took 6 bases from V and 5 from J; bases not matched to a gene: 9. The CDR3 nucleotides read TGTGCCAGCAGACTAACAGGGGCATGGACCGGGGAGCTGTTTTTT. Amino acids: CASRLTGAWTGELFF. Full variable domain (rest looked up from reference TRBV2 and TRBJ2-2): EPEVTQTPSHQVTQMGQEVILRCVPISNHLYFYWYRQILGQKVEFLVSFYNNEISEKSEIFDDQFSVERPDGSNFTLKIRSTKLEDSAMYFCASRLTGAWTGELFFGEGSRLTVL.

The table lists this clonotype with a count of one. The chain links TRBV19 to TRBJ2-6, with 8 positions matching TRBD1. V trimming: 9 bases; J trimming: 4 bases; junction bases outside the gene matches: 11. The CDR3 totals 16 residues. Germline assignment: CDR1 LNHDA and CDR2 SQIVND (reference sequence). The CDR3 here is CASSDRVEWGANVLTF. In nucleotides, the CDR3 is TGTGCCAGCTCGGACAGGGTTGAATGGGGGGCCAACGTCCTGACTTTC.

The chain has TRBV18 and TRBJ1-1; no firm D call. The germline V and J ends were trimmed by 3 bases and 4 bases, with 15 bases remaining between them. This CDR3 spans 15 amino acids. Germline V gene data show CDR1 as KGHSH and CDR2 as LQKENI. The CDR3 DNA follows: TGTGCCAGCTCACCCCGATCGGTTGAGGTCACTGAAGCTTTCTTT. Its translation is CASSPRSVEVTEAFF.

The chain links TRBV12-3 or TRBV12-4 to TRBJ1-1; no firm D call. This CDR3 comprises 13 residues. V lost 2 bases and J lost 4, with 8 bases in between. This CDR3 reads CASSLMMGTEAFF. CDR3 bases: TGTGCCAGCAGTTTAATGATGGGCACTGAAGCTTTCTTT.

The chain uses TRBV7-6 and TRBJ2-3; 10 bases fit TRBD2. Trimming cost V 3 bases and J 2 bases; bases outside gene matches: 8. The CDR3 loop spans 17 amino acids. Germline-derived CDR1 and CDR2 are SGHVS and FNYEAQ. For the CDR3, the DNA is TGTGCCAGCAGCTTTTCTCCTAGCGGGGGTGCCACAGATACGCAGTATTTT. Its protein product is CASSFSPSGGATDTQYF.

This clonotype has more than one count but fewer than ten. For the CDR3, the DNA is TGTGCCAGCAGCTCCAGGGGACAGCTCCACGAGCAGTACTTC. This encodes CASSSRGQLHEQYF. V is TRBV7-9 and J is TRBJ2-7; 7 bases map to TRBD1. The trim removed 4 bases at V and 5 bases at J, leaving 8 bases unmatched. This CDR3 is 14 amino acids long. Germline-derived CDR1 and CDR2 are SEHNR and FQNEAQ (reference sequence).

The gene calls are TRBV6-1 and TRBJ2-2; 9 positions match TRBD1. The CDR3 consists of 15 residues. V was clipped by 5 bases and J by 5 bases; unmatched bases: 6. The germline gives CDR1 MNHNS, CDR2 SASEGT. CDR3: CASSLTGGETGELFF. Here the CDR3 DNA reads TGTGCCAGCAGTCTGACAGGGGGGGAAACCGGGGAGCTGTTTTTT.

This clonotype has only a few counts. The rearrangement links TRBV20-1 to TRBJ1-6; D unclear. Germline V CDR1 and CDR2: DFQATT, SNEGSKA (reference sequence). V lost 0 bases and J 9 bases, leaving 18 bases between the germline ends. The CDR3 runs to 16 residues. CDR3 protein: CSARDLGGESRSPLHF. The CDR3 nucleotides are TGCAGTGCTAGAGATCTCGGCGGGGAAAGTCGTTCACCCCTCCACTTT.

In its sample, this clonotype was seen a few times. This chain connects TRBV10-3 to TRBJ1-3; D is undetermined. The ends were cut back, 10 bases at V and 0 bases at J, with 4 bases in the middle. The CDR3 sequence is 11 residues long. CDR1 and CDR2 from the germline V gene are ENHRY and SYGVKD. DNA of the CDR3: TGTGCCACCACCTCTGGAAACACCATATATTTT. Its protein product is CATTSGNTIYF.

V usage is TRBV6-1 and J usage is TRBJ2-3, with 8 bases aligning to TRBD2. V lost 3 bases and J lost 3; bases outside the gene matches: 5. The CDR3 has 15 amino acids. CDR1 is MNHNS, CDR2 SASEGT, per germline. The CDR3 DNA reads TGTGCCAGCAGTGACTCCGGGGGGGGGACAGATACGCAGTATTTT. Translating gives CASSDSGGGTDTQYF.

This sequence joins TRBV5-1 and TRBJ2-5; D unresolved. Trimming shortened V by 2 bases and J by 5 bases, and 10 bases separated the two germline ends. The length of the CDR3 is 13 residues. CDR1 and CDR2 from the germline V gene are SGHRS and YFSETQ. This chain's CDR3 is CASSFARLETQYF. The CDR3 bases are TGCGCCAGCAGCTTTGCCAGACTGGAGACCCAGTACTTC.

This clonotype was seen only a few times. The chain combines TRBV11-2 with TRBJ2-7; D remains ambiguous. Germline CDR1 and CDR2: SGHAT and FQNNGV. This CDR3 spans 14 amino acids. Trimming removed 5 bases at V and 1 base at J, with 12 bases between. The CDR3 nucleotides read TGTGCCAGCAGCCCTCACCCACAATCCTACGAGCAGTACTTC. The encoded protein is CASSPHPQSYEQYF. The whole variable domain, remainder taken from reference TRBV11-2 and TRBJ2-7, is EAGVAQSPRYKIIEKRQSVAFWCNPISGHATLYWYQQILGQGPKLLIQFQNNGVVDDSQLPKDRFSAERLKGVDSTLKIQPAKLEDSAVYLCASSPHPQSYEQYFGPGTRLTVT.

This clonotype was detected a few times. The V call is TRBV21-1, the J call TRBJ2-4. TRBV21-1 is a pseudogene segment. The CDR3 runs 17 residues. CDR3 nucleotide sequence: TGTGCCAGCAGCAAAGCATTAGGTCCGGTGGCCCAAAACATTCAGTACTTC. This gives the protein CASSKALGPVAQNIQYF.

V usage is TRBV7-9 and J usage is TRBJ2-7; D is possibly TRBD2 (7 bases). The CDR3 covers 14 residues. Germline-derived CDR1 and CDR2 are SEHNR and FQNEAQ (reference sequence). The V and J ends lost 0 bases and 6 bases respectively, with 12 bases between them. CDR3 amino acids: CASSLAGGPFEQYF. The CDR3 DNA sequence: TGTGCCAGCAGCTTAGCGGGGGGGCCTTTCGAGCAGTACTTC.